This TCR beta chain was identified in a study of blood T cell repertoires in COVID-19 (dated by TCRdb to the early 2020s). For the study in its entirety: Samples from collaborators originated in the United States, Italy and Spain and spanned both the acute and convalescent phases of COVID-19. The material from the prospective study consisted of cDNA or gDNA derived from T cells, B-cell-depleted T cells, or PBMCs. Deeply sampled blood TCRbeta repertoires from subjects exposed to, actively infected with, or recovered from COVID-19 were included in the dataset. The repertoires were released in a freely available public database intended as a resource for research on the immune response to SARS-CoV-2. Samples were obtained from the ongoing ImmuneRACE study (first 160 participants) and from approximately 1,200 subjects provided by 6 global collaborators. The sample metadata nearly always contained a de-identified subject ID, COVID-19 status, age in years and sex. Where available, HLA class I and class II types were obtained from metadata supplied by the sample provider rather than from assay-based typing.

Points the paper makes about the study in general: Clinical and demographic metadata were provided uncurated, with the amount varying by source and participant.

Concerning this clone itself: The antigen it binds to is not known. The sample holds no much larger clone one base away, and base qualities are not on file.

The V and J ends are trimmed by 11 bases and 0 bases, leaving 17 bases between them. The germline V gene provides CDR1 SGHTA and CDR2 FQGTGA. The CDR3 numbers 15 residues from cysteine through phenylalanine. The retained sequence is limited to the CDR3, 45 bases, with the frame set at the first base. The immunoSEQ Assay, a bias-controlled multiplex PCR, was used to amplify TCRbeta CDR3 regions from genomic DNA. Regarding the original processing steps: Within the assay, amplification of reference gene primers was used to estimate how many nucleated cells each sample contained. Sequence reads were collapsed and filtered to measure the absolute abundance of every unique TCRbeta CDR3 rearrangement. Productive Simpson clonality was computed per sample as the square root of Simpson's diversity index over productive rearrangements. TCRdb took over this immuneACCESS table, retaining in-frame rearrangements with V and J assigned. Such tables are incomplete; in checked studies, under half of the missing clones stem from an unresolved V gene, and the remainder is unexplained. From that table come the V and J calls and clone size; the DNA was used to work out D and trimming. The sample table holds some 120,000 clones, of which less than 90% were seen once. The ten largest clonotypes hold roughly an eighth of the sample.

Samples from volunteer blood donors who had recovered from COVID-19 were contributed by a second Seattle source. Whole blood was collected in K2EDTA tubes by collaborating institutions according to the institutions' own protocols. Collaborator samples were shipped for TCRbeta analysis as frozen whole blood, isolated PBMCs, or DNA extracted from either sample type. The sequence came from a woman aged 25-40 years who had recovered from COVID-19. The rearranged segments are TRBV7-3 and TRBJ1-5; the D gene identity is not certain. The sample was peripheral blood. Here the CDR3 is given as CAQQRRWISNQPQHF. The nucleotide sequence reads as follows: TGTGCCCAGCAGAGGAGGTGGATTAGCAATCAGCCCCAGCATTTT.